The present entry profiles one T cell receptor (beta chain) with its context. Its antigen is not yet known. Base qualities are not provided; no much larger clone lies one nucleotide away. TCRbeta CDR3 regions were amplified from genomic DNA by means of the immunoSEQ Assay, a bias-controlled multiplex PCR. Per the original workflow: The number of nucleated cells in each sample was estimated by amplification of reference gene primers within the assay. Sequence reads were collapsed and filtered to measure the absolute abundance of every unique TCRbeta CDR3 rearrangement. Productive Simpson clonality was computed per sample as the square root of Simpson's diversity index over productive rearrangements. TCRdb stores this immuneACCESS table with in-frame sequences only. Part of the clones is absent; in the studies checked, under half of the shortfall reflects unresolved V genes, and no reason is known for the rest. That table is the source of V, J and clone size, and D and trimming were worked out from the DNA. The sample table records around 82,000 clones; about 89% of these occur just once. The ten top clones hold 10% to 15% of the sample.

Trimming at the junction amounts to 7 bases on V and 6 bases on J, and the germline ends lie 18 bases apart. The CDR3, cysteine through phenylalanine, is 13 amino acids long. This entry keeps only the CDR3 DNA: 39 bases, framed from base 1. Sequences GTSNPN (CDR1) and SVGIG (CDR2) are obtained from the germline V gene (reference sequence). Collaborating institutions collected whole blood in K2EDTA tubes following their own protocols. For TCRbeta analysis, collaborators shipped samples in one of three forms: frozen whole blood, isolated PBMCs, or DNA extracted from either of those sample types. The data were obtained in a study of blood T cell repertoires in COVID-19 (dated by TCRdb to about 2020). Background on the whole study: The collaborator samples originated in the United States, Italy and Spain and spanned the acute and convalescent phases of COVID-19. The prospective study material was composed of cDNA or gDNA derived from T cells, B-cell-depleted T cells, or PBMCs. Subjects who had been exposed to COVID-19, were actively infected with it, or had recovered from it provided the deeply sampled blood TCRbeta repertoires that made up the dataset. The repertoires were released in a freely available public database intended as a resource for research on the immune response to SARS-CoV-2. A de-identified subject ID, COVID-19 status, age in years and sex were almost always included in the sample metadata. The samples were drawn from two sources: the first 160 participants of the ongoing ImmuneRACE study, and some 1,300 subjects contributed by 6 global collaborators. Where HLA class I and class II types were available, the types were taken from metadata supplied by the sample provider, not from assay-based typing.

Broader findings and caveats from the paper: Clinical and demographic metadata were provided uncurated, with the amount varying by source and participant.

Sequenced: peripheral blood. In this chain, TRBV30 is recombined with TRBJ1-2; the D gene is possibly TRBD1, with 6 bases matching. The receptor was derived from a man in his 70s with active or convalescent COVID-19. The CDR3 amino acid sequence is: CASKGGQMDGYTF. The sequenced DNA is TGTGCCTCGAAGGGGGGGCAGATGGATGGCTACACCTTC.